These 23 T cell receptor beta chains originate from one sample sequenced in a study of blood T cell repertoires in COVID-19. The protocol was immunoSEQ multiplex PCR, while the TCRdb copy is restricted to in-frame clones and leaves out a portion. The sample holds fewer than 150,000 clones; 84% are singletons and the top ten take 9.5% to 15%. Sequenced input: peripheral blood. These receptors all stem from a human donor in a cohort sampled during active COVID-19.

CDR3 coding DNA: TGTGCCAGCAGTGGGGCCGCGGGCGGGGGGCTCTATGGCTACACCTTC. Encoded protein: CASSGAAGGGLYGYTF. V is TRBV25-1 and J is TRBJ1-2; D perhaps matches TRBD1 (6 bases). The germline gives CDR1 MGHDK, CDR2 SYGVNS. Trimming took off 4 bases at V and 4 bases at J, with 19 bases between the two ends. The CDR3 runs to 16 residues.

The rearrangement joins TRBV10-1 to TRBJ2-1; TRBD2 matches 13 bases. The CDR3 is made up of 15 amino acids. The germline gives CDR1 WNHNN, CDR2 SYGVQD (reference sequence). V gave up 5 bases and J gave up 7 bases; unmatched junction bases: 5. This CDR3 reads CASSPGLAGRNEQFF. The CDR3 DNA sequence: TGCGCCAGCAGTCCGGGACTAGCGGGGAGGAATGAGCAGTTCTTC.

The gene calls are TRBV27 and TRBJ2-6; weak D call: TRBD2 (6 bases). V was trimmed by 1 base and J by 2 bases, leaving 9 bases between them. The CDR3 runs to 16 residues. CDR1 is MNHEY and CDR2 is SMNVEV in the germline V gene (reference sequence). The CDR3 sequence is CASSLFGGAGANVLTF. DNA of the CDR3: TGTGCCAGCAGTTTATTTGGCGGGGCTGGGGCCAACGTCCTGACTTTC.

The chain has TRBV7-9 and TRBJ1-4, with 7 bases fitting TRBD1. The CDR3 contains 14 residues. V lost 4 bases and J lost 8; bases outside the gene matches: 7. Germline loops: CDR1 SEHNR, CDR2 FQNEAQ (reference sequence). The chain's CDR3 is CASSSGTVGEKLFF. In DNA, the CDR3 is TGTGCCAGCAGCTCCGGGACAGTTGGGGAAAAACTGTTTTTT. The variable domain in full, with the rest retrieved from reference TRBV7-9 and TRBJ1-4, is DTGVSQNPRHKITKRGQNVTFRCDPISEHNRLYWYRQTLGQGPEFLTYFQNEAQLEKSRLLSDRFSAERPKGSFSTLEIQRTEQGDSAMYLCASSSGTVGEKLFFGSGTQLSVL.

The chain couples TRBV6-5 to TRBJ2-7, with 7 bases matching TRBD2. V lost 6 bases, J lost 3 bases, and 8 bases stayed unmatched. The CDR3 sequence is 14 residues long. Germline assignment: CDR1 MNHEY and CDR2 SVGAGI. This CDR3 reads CASRGGRVGYEQYF. The CDR3 DNA follows: TGTGCCAGCAGGGGGGGGAGGGTTGGCTACGAGCAGTACTTC.

This chain joins TRBV7-6 and TRBJ2-2; the D is unclear. The CDR3 runs 11 residues. The germline V and J ends were trimmed by 5 bases and 8 bases, with 6 bases remaining between them. Germline CDR1 SGHVS, CDR2 FNYEAQ. The CDR3 nucleotides read TGTGCCAGCAGCCTTAGTGGGGAGCTGTTTTTT. It yields the protein CASSLSGELFF.

This clone was picked up one time. The rearrangement joins TRBV2 to TRBJ1-5; 10 positions agree with TRBD1. Germline CDR1 is SNHLY and CDR2 is FYNNEI. This CDR3 comprises 14 residues. The trim removed 6 bases at V and 6 bases at J, leaving 5 bases unmatched. The CDR3 region has the DNA TGTGCCAGCAGGGCTGGACAGGGGGGTCAGCCCCAGCATTTT. Translation: CASRAGQGGQPQHF.

This clone came up once. The chain recombines TRBV19 with TRBJ1-1; 7 nucleotides align to TRBD1. Germline loops: CDR1 LNHDA, CDR2 SQIVND (reference sequence). The CDR3 runs to 14 residues. The ends lost 4 bases at V and 5 bases at J; junction bases unmatched: 7. The CDR3 bases are TGTGCCAGTAGTACGCTCGCAGGGGGGACTGAAGCTTTCTTT. Protein product: CASSTLAGGTEAFF. The complete variable domain, with remaining parts taken from reference TRBV19 and TRBJ1-1, reads DGGITQSPKYLFRKEGQNVTLSCEQNLNHDAMYWYRQDPGQGLRLIYYSQIVNDFQKGDIAEGYSVSREKKESFPLTVTSAQKNPTAFYLCASSTLAGGTEAFFGQGTRLTVV.

This chain uses TRBV5-1 with TRBJ2-7; D perhaps matches TRBD2 (6 bases). CDR1 and CDR2 (germline): SGHRS, YFSETQ. The CDR3 contains 13 residues. Trimming left V 3 bases short and J 3 bases short, with 10 bases between. DNA of the CDR3: TGCGCCAGCAGCTGGGGGGACGGCTACGAGCAGTACTTC. Translating gives CASSWGDGYEQYF.

Remarks on this clone: One end of the junction fails to match germline, which may point to a read error. The gene calls are TRBV20-1 and TRBJ1-1, with D maybe TRBD1 (6 bases). This CDR3 has 12 amino acids. The germline V gene encodes CDR1 DFQATT and CDR2 SNEGSKA (reference sequence). CDR3 in DNA: TGCAGTGCTAGTCGAGGGGACACTGAAGCCTTCTTT. This codes for CSASRGDTEAFF.

The rearrangement uses TRBV15 and TRBJ2-1, with TRBD1 matching over 7 bases. Trimming at V came to 3 bases and at J to 2 bases, leaving 10 bases not matched to a gene. The length of the CDR3 is 17 residues. CDR1 and CDR2 (germline): LNHNV, YYDKDF (reference sequence). Here the CDR3 DNA reads TGTGCCACCAGCAGCCGTCCGACAGGGCCAACCTACAATGAGCAGTTCTTC. It translates to CATSSRPTGPTYNEQFF.

Sample share makes this clone medium-sized. This rearrangement joins TRBV25-1 to TRBJ1-3; D is ambiguous. This CDR3 has 14 amino acids. Germline V gene lookup returns CDR1 MGHDK and CDR2 SYGVNS. Trimming cost V 8 bases and J 0 bases, with 11 bases left between them. The CDR3 coding sequence is TGTGCCAGCTCCCACACCAGCTCTGGAAACACCATATATTTT. Its protein is CASSHTSSGNTIYF.

The chain employs TRBV19 and TRBJ2-7; D possibly corresponds to TRBD1 (6 bases). Germline CDR1 reads LNHDA; CDR2 reads SQIVND (reference sequence). V was shortened by 5 bases and J by 2 bases, with 16 bases between the two germline ends. The length of the CDR3 is 15 residues. The CDR3 bases are TGTGCCAGTAGTCGTTTGGGGGCGAACACCTACGAGCAGTACTTC. It specifies CASSRLGANTYEQYF.

The chain has TRBV5-8 and TRBJ2-7, with no clear D. Germline V gene lookup returns CDR1 SGHTS and CDR2 YDEGEE. This CDR3 is 12 amino acids long. V was pared by 3 bases and J by 2 bases, with 6 bases between. The chain's CDR3 is CASSSLAYEQYF. The DNA of the CDR3 is TGTGCCAGCAGCTCCCTTGCCTACGAGCAGTACTTC.

This rearrangement joins TRBV5-1 to TRBJ1-2; 7 positions match TRBD1. Trimming at V came to 4 bases and at J to 6 bases, leaving 6 bases not matched to a gene. Germline CDR1 SGHRS, CDR2 YFSETQ. The CDR3 consists of 13 residues. The CDR3 DNA reads as TGCGCCAGCAGCCCCCGACAGGGTGATGGCTACACCTTC. This translates into CASSPRQGDGYTF.

This clone was picked up one time. This sequence joins TRBV4-1 and TRBJ2-2; no clear D. Trimming took off 1 base at V and 6 bases at J, with 12 bases between the two ends. The germline CDR1 and CDR2 sequences are MGHRA and YSYEKL. CDR3 size: 15 residues. CDR3 amino acids: CASSQGPTNPGELFF. The CDR3 DNA reads as TGCGCCAGCAGCCAAGGGCCGACAAACCCCGGGGAGCTGTTTTTT.

The V gene is TRBV2, the J gene TRBJ1-2; TRBD1 might be the D (5 bases). The CDR3 covers 15 residues. V was cut by 1 base and J by 8 bases, with 17 bases left in between. The germline CDR1 and CDR2 sequences are SNHLY and FYNNEI. In DNA, the CDR3 is TGTGCCAGCAGTGAAGTGTTCGGGGGGTGGAAGGGCTACACCTTC. Translating gives CASSEVFGGWKGYTF.

J is TRBJ2-4 and V is TRBV12-3 or TRBV12-4; 7 positions match TRBD1. The junction had 5 bases not matched to a gene; V was cut back by 4 bases and J by 8 bases. The CDR3 extends over 13 amino acids. The CDR3 reads CASSSGQRHIQYF. The CDR3 DNA is TGTGCCAGCAGTTCGGGACAGAGGCACATTCAGTACTTC.

In regard to this clone: Other DNA sequences of this sample code for an identical CDR3. The chain couples TRBV6-5 to TRBJ2-3, with TRBD2 identical over 9 bases. Germline trimming cut 0 bases from V and 3 bases from J; bases unmatched to any gene: 4. There are 16 residues in the CDR3. Germline-derived CDR1 and CDR2 are MNHEY and SVGAGI. In DNA, the CDR3 is TGTGCCAGCAGTTACTCGGCGGGGGGGCCAACAGATACGCAGTATTTT. Protein product: CASSYSAGGPTDTQYF.

This sequence joins TRBV14 and TRBJ1-5, with TRBD1 matching over 9 bases. V was clipped by 4 bases and J by 5 bases; unmatched bases: 15. CDR3 size: 18 residues. Per germline, CDR1 SGHDN and CDR2 FVKESK. CDR3 loop: CASSPYYPRDRDDQPQHF. The CDR3 DNA is TGTGCCAGCAGCCCGTACTACCCCCGGGACAGGGACGATCAGCCCCAGCATTTT.

The CDR3: CASRAGGGSYNEQFF. The CDR3, as DNA: TGTGCCAGCAGGGCGGGCGGGGGGAGCTACAATGAGCAGTTCTTC. The V and J genes are TRBV6-5 and TRBJ2-1; TRBD2 matches 8 bases. After removal of 6 bases from V and 3 bases from J, the junction contained 7 bases not matched to a gene. Looked up from germline, CDR1 is MNHEY and CDR2 is SVGAGI. The CDR3 contains 15 residues.

The chain carries TRBV3-1 (or the pseudogene TRBV3-2) and TRBJ1-2; maybe TRBD1 (5 bases). Trimming cost V 4 bases and J 4 bases, with 25 bases left between them. CDR1 is LGHDT, CDR2 YNNKEL, per germline (reference sequence). The CDR3 consists of 18 residues. The CDR3 spells CASSPRGGERDVGYGYTF. The CDR3 region has the DNA TGTGCCAGCAGCCCGAGAGGCGGGGAGAGGGACGTGGGCTATGGCTACACCTTC.

This clone was counted many times. The V and J genes are TRBV2 and TRBJ1-5, with 7 nucleotides matching TRBD1. The trim removed 5 bases at V and 6 bases at J, leaving 7 bases unmatched. There are 14 residues in the CDR3. From germline, CDR1 is SNHLY and CDR2 FYNNEI. The CDR3 DNA reads as TGTGCCAGCAGTCTGAAGGGGGCGATTCAGCCCCAGCATTTT. Translating it yields CASSLKGAIQPQHF.